Each of the 16 T cell receptor beta chains below was sequenced from the same sample in a study of blood T cell repertoires in COVID-19. The table came from immunoSEQ multiplex PCR; TCRdb's copy has only in-frame clones and leaves some out. The table has around 140,000 clones, more than 75% seen once. Material for sequencing was peripheral blood. These TCRs come from a man between 50 and 59 years old with active COVID-19.

This chain links TRBV18 with TRBJ1-2; D is unresolved. The V and J ends lost 2 bases and 6 bases respectively, with 10 bases between them. This CDR3 spans 13 amino acids. Germline V gene sequence: CDR1 KGHSH, CDR2 LQKENI. Written as DNA, the CDR3 is TGTGCCAGCTCACCAGGGAGGGAAAATGGCTACACCTTC. This translates into CASSPGRENGYTF.

V gene TRBV27 combines with J gene TRBJ1-2; D is possibly TRBD1 (5 bases). Germline V lookup: CDR1 MNHEY, CDR2 SMNVEV (reference sequence). V lost 5 bases, J lost 5 bases, and 15 bases lay in between. The CDR3 runs 14 residues. The CDR3 DNA reads TGTGCCAGCAGTCCCAGGGTCGGCCCGTATGGCTACACCTTC. It yields the protein CASSPRVGPYGYTF.

The chain joins TRBV5-4 to TRBJ1-2; 7 nucleotides agree with TRBD1. With 2 bases clipped from V and 5 bases from J, the junction kept 12 bases outside the gene matches. CDR3 length equals 16 residues. CDR1 SGHNT and CDR2 YYREEE come from the germline V gene (reference sequence). The CDR3 region is CASSLEGARGLYGYTF. CDR3 in DNA: TGTGCCAGCAGCTTAGAGGGGGCAAGAGGATTGTATGGCTACACCTTC.

V usage is TRBV11-2 and J usage is TRBJ2-5; 8 bases agree with TRBD2. Germline V CDR1 and CDR2: SGHAT, FQNNGV. The CDR3 has 15 amino acids. V lost 5 bases and J lost 4; bases outside the gene matches: 9. The CDR3 sequence is CASSRDSAGGETQYF. CDR3 in DNA: TGTGCCAGCAGCCGGGACTCCGCGGGGGGAGAGACCCAGTACTTC. Filled out from reference TRBV11-2 and TRBJ2-5, the complete variable domain reads EAGVAQSPRYKIIEKRQSVAFWCNPISGHATLYWYQQILGQGPKLLIQFQNNGVVDDSQLPKDRFSAERLKGVDSTLKIQPAKLEDSAVYLCASSRDSAGGETQYFGPGTRLLVL.

The chain couples TRBV30 to TRBJ2-7; D perhaps matches TRBD1 (6 bases). Trimming pared 5 bases from V and 0 bases from J, leaving 11 bases between. CDR3 length: 13 residues. Germline V CDR1 and CDR2: GTSNPN, SVGIG (reference sequence). The CDR3 spells CAWDTGSSYEQYF. CDR3 in DNA: TGTGCCTGGGATACAGGGAGCTCCTACGAGCAGTACTTC. The full variable domain, in which reference TRBV30 and TRBJ2-7 provide the parts outside the CDR3, is SQTIHQWPATLVQPVGSPLSLECTVEGTSNPNLYWYRQAAGRGLQLLFYSVGIGQISSEVPQNLSASRPQDRQFILSSKKLLLSDSGFYLCAWDTGSSYEQYFGPGTRLTVT.

The chain employs TRBV19 and TRBJ1-2, with TRBD1 identical over 8 bases. The CDR3 has 16 amino acids. Trimming took 7 bases from V and 5 from J; bases not matched to a gene: 15. Germline V gene lookup returns CDR1 LNHDA and CDR2 SQIVND (reference sequence). CDR3 region: CASTVPSGQAPYGYTF. The CDR3 DNA reads TGTGCCAGTACCGTACCATCGGGACAGGCACCTTATGGCTACACCTTC.

This clone was recorded a few times. The J gene is TRBJ2-7, the V gene TRBV5-1; the match to TRBD1 covers 7 bases. V was pared by 3 bases and J by 9 bases, with 24 bases of the junction left unmatched. CDR1 is SGHRS and CDR2 is YFSETQ in the germline V gene. The CDR3 sequence is 18 residues long. This CDR3 reads CASSWGKHGTDSRLSQYF. The CDR3 DNA is TGCGCCAGCAGCTGGGGGAAACACGGGACAGACTCGAGGTTGTCGCAGTACTTC. The variable domain in full, completed from reference TRBV5-1 and TRBJ2-7, reads KAGVTQTPRYLIKTRGQQVTLSCSPISGHRSVSWYQQTPGQGLQFLFEYFSETQRNKGNFPGRFSGRQFSNSRSEMNVSTLELGDSALYLCASSWGKHGTDSRLSQYFGPGTRLTVT.

The genes are TRBV2 and TRBJ1-2; 8 positions agree with TRBD1. This CDR3 region has 15 residues. V gave up 5 bases and J gave up 4 bases; unmatched junction bases: 9. CDR1 and CDR2 from the germline V gene are SNHLY and FYNNEI. The CDR3 loop reads CASSSGQGAAYGYTF. CDR3 coding DNA: TGTGCCAGCAGTTCCGGACAGGGCGCGGCCTATGGCTACACCTTC.

The rearrangement links TRBV11-2 to TRBJ2-3; D perhaps matches TRBD1 (6 bases). Germline V lookup: CDR1 SGHAT, CDR2 FQNNGV. The V and J ends lost 3 bases and 3 bases respectively, with 19 bases between them. The CDR3 runs 17 residues. In DNA, the CDR3 is TGTGCCAGCAGCTTCCTGGCGCCACAGGGTGGGACAGATACGCAGTATTTT. This translates into CASSFLAPQGGTDTQYF. Drawing the rest from reference TRBV11-2 and TRBJ2-3, the complete variable domain is EAGVAQSPRYKIIEKRQSVAFWCNPISGHATLYWYQQILGQGPKLLIQFQNNGVVDDSQLPKDRFSAERLKGVDSTLKIQPAKLEDSAVYLCASSFLAPQGGTDTQYFGPGTRLTVL.

This chain joins TRBV10-3 and TRBJ2-5; 8 nucleotides match TRBD2. With 4 bases clipped from V and 4 bases from J, the junction kept 8 bases outside the gene matches. CDR1 and CDR2 from the germline V gene are ENHRY and SYGVKD. This CDR3 comprises 15 residues. As DNA, the CDR3 is TGTGCCATCAGTGTCGCGGGGGGTCTTGCAGAGACCCAGTACTTC. This encodes CAISVAGGLAETQYF.

The chain links TRBV4-1 to TRBJ1-5; D call uncertain. Trimming took off 0 bases at V and 8 bases at J, with 11 bases between the two ends. The germline V gene encodes CDR1 MGHRA and CDR2 YSYEKL. The CDR3 is 14 amino acids. The CDR3 nucleotides read TGCGCCAGCAGCCAAGATCTGAGCACTGAGCCCCAGCATTTT. It codes for CASSQDLSTEPQHF.

The chain has TRBV7-2 and TRBJ1-2; 8 bases agree with TRBD1. V dropped 2 bases and J dropped 6; count of bases not matched to a gene: 8. The length of the CDR3 is 15 residues. Germline-derived CDR1 and CDR2 are SGHTA and FQGNSA. CDR3 nucleotides: TGTGCCAGCAGCTTAACCCCCTTGACAGGGGATGGCTACACCTTC. Translated: CASSLTPLTGDGYTF.

This clone was counted a few times. The rearrangement joins TRBV3-1 (or the pseudogene TRBV3-2) to TRBJ2-7; 7 positions match TRBD2. Germline V gene data show CDR1 as LGHDT and CDR2 as YNNKEL (reference sequence). V lost 2 bases, J lost 1 base, and 5 bases stayed unmatched. The length of the CDR3 is 15 residues. The DNA for the CDR3 is TGTGCCAGCAGCCAACAGTGGGGGGGGTCCTACGAGCAGTACTTC. This translates into CASSQQWGGSYEQYF.

The chain uses TRBV19 and TRBJ2-7; 16 nucleotides agree with TRBD2. CDR1 LNHDA and CDR2 SQIVND come from the germline V gene (reference sequence). Unmatched junction bases numbered 3, after V lost 3 bases and J lost 4 bases. This CDR3 is 16 amino acids long. CDR3 in DNA: TGTGCCAGTAGTATGGGACTAGCGGGGGGGCCTTACGAGCAGTACTTC. This translates into CASSMGLAGGPYEQYF.

The J gene is TRBJ2-1, the V gene TRBV6-1, with 9 bases matching TRBD2. V shed 2 bases, J shed 7 bases, and the junction held 9 bases outside the gene matches. The CDR3 totals 16 residues. Germline CDR1 reads MNHNS; CDR2 reads SASEGT. CDR3 sequence: CASSEMGGGASNEQFF. The CDR3 bases are TGTGCCAGCAGTGAAATGGGCGGGGGGGCAAGTAATGAGCAGTTCTTC.

J is TRBJ2-2 and V is TRBV21-1; the table names TRBD1, a call not compared with the DNA. TRBV21-1 is a listed pseudogene. The CDR3 is 17 amino acids. In DNA, the CDR3 is TGTGCCAGCAGCAAAGGGACCGGGACAGGGTCCGGGGGGGAGCTGTTTTTT. Its translation is CASSKGTGTGSGGELFF.